In its sample, the clone carrying this T cell receptor (beta chain) is medium-sized. Its antigen is still unknown. The CDR3 is 14 amino acids. CDR1 is WSHSY and CDR2 is SAAADI in the germline V gene. Deletions cut 5 bases from V and 8 bases from J, with 18 bases between. Time point defined: sample taken at primary tumor resection. Donors were 72 untreated early-stage non-small cell lung cancer patients. Whole RNA, isolated from tumor, nontumor lung or frozen PBMC, was sequenced without prior sorting. A single record per CDR3 protein comes from TCRdb applying MiXCR to the 5' RACE reads. The sample records about 3,400 distinct CDR3 sequences, over 5.5% being singletons. This sample is part of a study of spatial heterogeneity in lung cancer. Study-level background: TCR and UMI combinations that were unique each appeared, on average, more than ten times in raw reads. Notes on the study in general: Expanded TCRs that were ubiquitous or regional had counts tracking ubiquitous and regional nonsynonymous mutations, respectively. The study found that expanded intratumoral alpha and beta TCR counts tracked tumor mutation counts.

The input for sequencing was lung tumor tissue, taken at surgery. This TCR came from a female donor with early-stage non-small cell lung cancer. The rearrangement uses TRBV10-2 and TRBJ2-5; the D gene is possibly TRBD2 (6 bases). This CDR3 reads CASSRYEGGRTQYF. The CDR3 bases are TGCGCCAGCAGTAGGTATGAGGGAGGTCGTACCCAGTACTTC.